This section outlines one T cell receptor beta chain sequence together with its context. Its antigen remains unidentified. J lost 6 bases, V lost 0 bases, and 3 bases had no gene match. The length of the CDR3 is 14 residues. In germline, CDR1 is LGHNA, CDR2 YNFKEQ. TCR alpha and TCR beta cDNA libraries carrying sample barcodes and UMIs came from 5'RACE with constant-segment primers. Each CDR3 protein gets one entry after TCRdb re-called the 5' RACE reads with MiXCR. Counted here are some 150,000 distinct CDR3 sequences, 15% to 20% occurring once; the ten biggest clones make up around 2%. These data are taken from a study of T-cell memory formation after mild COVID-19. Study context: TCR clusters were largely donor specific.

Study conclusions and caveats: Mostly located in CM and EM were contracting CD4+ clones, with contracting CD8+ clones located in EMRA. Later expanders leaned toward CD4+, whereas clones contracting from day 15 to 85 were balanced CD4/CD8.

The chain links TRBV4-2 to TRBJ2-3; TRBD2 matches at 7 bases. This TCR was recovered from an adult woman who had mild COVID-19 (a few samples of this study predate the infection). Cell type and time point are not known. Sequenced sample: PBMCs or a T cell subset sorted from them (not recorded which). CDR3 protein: CASSQEGSGDTQYF. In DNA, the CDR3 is TGTGCCAGCAGCCAAGAGGGTAGCGGGGATACGCAGTATTTT.